This T cell receptor (beta chain) stems from a study of radiotherapy plus CTLA-4 blockade in lung cancer. Background on the study: Of the patients, under 20% showed objective responses and about 30% attained disease control.

A word on this clone: Its antigen remains unknown.

Chemo-refractory metastatic non-small-cell lung cancer patients underwent focal radiation alongside CTLA-4 blockade with ipilimumab. TCRdb's copy holds only in-frame clones and misses some; the assay was immunoSEQ multiplex PCR. The sample lists under 65,000 clones; roughly 80% were seen once. Study conclusions and caveats: TCR clones originating in tumors grew in number in blood after radiotherapy plus ipilimumab. Together with interferon-beta, which increased in serum after radiation, early dynamic changes in blood T cell clones were reportedly the best predictors of response.

There are 15 residues in the CDR3. Germline loops: CDR1 MNHNY, CDR2 SVGAGI (reference sequence). V dropped 7 bases and J dropped 3 bases, with 13 bases sitting between them. The starting material was peripheral blood, obtained from a patient treated with radiotherapy plus ipilimumab. The chain couples TRBV6-6 to TRBJ2-6, with D possibly matching TRBD1 (5 bases). The clonotype comes from a human donor with non-small cell lung cancer who had a complete response to radiotherapy plus ipilimumab. CDR3 bases: TGTGCCAGCACCCAGGGAAATAGTGGGGCCAACGTCCTGACTTTC. Protein product: CASTQGNSGANVLTF.